The 8 T cell receptor beta chains listed next were all sequenced from one sample in a study of tumor and adjacent non-tumor tissue in lung cancer. The library came from three nested PCR rounds adapted from ARM-PCR protocols. MiXCR, run by TCRdb on the multiplex PCR reads, gives a single entry per CDR3 protein. The sample holds 98,000 or so distinct CDR3 sequences; less than 85% are singletons and the top ten take 30%. RNA was extracted from bulk tissue without any cell sorting. This non-tumor lung sample came from over 3 cm beyond the tumor edge. Sequencing input: distant non-tumor lung tissue. The receptors originated from a man between 60 and 75 years old with small cell lung cancer.

As regards this clonotype: Relative to the germline gene, one junction end is altered; a read error may explain this. The chain has TRBV12-3 or TRBV12-4 and TRBJ2-1; no definite D call. There are 12 residues in the CDR3. The CDR3 here is CARSLPNNEQFF. CDR3 nucleotide sequence: TGTGCCAGGAGTTTACCAAACAATGAGCAGTTCTTC.

This clonotype was recorded once. At one of its ends the junction is not consistent with the germline gene, which may arise from a read error. J is TRBJ2-4 and V is TRBV11-2, with 11 nucleotides matching TRBD1. CDR3 length: 18 residues. Germline CDR1 reads SGHAT; CDR2 reads FQNNGV. As DNA, the CDR3 is TGTGCCAGCAGCTTGGGGATGGGACAGGGGGTAGCCAAAAAAATTCAATACTTT. The encoded protein is CASSLGMGQGVAKKIQYF.

Points on this clonotype: Germline is not matched at one junction end, which may reflect a read error. The chain couples TRBV6-1 to TRBJ2-2; perhaps TRBD2 as D (5 bases). This CDR3 has 12 amino acids. The germline CDR1 and CDR2 sequences are MNHNS and SASEGT. The CDR3 DNA follows: TGTGCCAGCGTGAGATACACTGGGGAGCAGTTTTTT. Protein: CASVRYTGEQFF.

This clonotype came up many times. The rearrangement links TRBV29-1 to TRBJ1-1, with 7 bases lining up with TRBD1. The J segment lost 3 bases and the V segment lost 7 bases, leaving 8 bases of the junction unmatched. Germline lookup yields CDR1 SQVTM and CDR2 ANQGSEA. This CDR3 has 13 amino acids. CDR3 sequence reads: CSAGGIVDTEAFF. Here the CDR3 DNA reads TGCAGCGCAGGGGGTATCGTCGACACTGAAGCTTTCTTT.

J is TRBJ2-1 and V is TRBV6-1; D not resolved. The CDR3 has 16 amino acids. Trimming removed 10 bases from V and 8 bases from J, with 27 bases in between. Germline V gene sequence: CDR1 MNHNS, CDR2 SASEGT. CDR3 in amino acids: CANCELYGRTWDEQFF. The CDR3 nucleotides read TGTGCCAACTGTGAACTGTACGGGCGAACCTGGGATGAGCAGTTCTTC.

The genes are TRBV11-2 and TRBJ2-1; D unresolved. The CDR3 is made up of 17 amino acids. Germline CDR1 SGHAT, CDR2 FQNNGV. The V gene lost 1 base and the J gene lost 13 bases, with 26 bases spanning the gap. Written as DNA, the CDR3 is TGTGCCAGCAGCTTAGTAACAGCCCAGAGCTCCTACAATAAACAGTTCTTC. This gives the protein CASSLVTAQSSYNKQFF.

To note about this clonotype: Because the CDR3's place on the DNA is in doubt, the DNA is left out and the CDR3 is given as listed by TCRdb. V and J are TRBV20-1 and TRBJ1-2; the listed D gene, TRBD1, was not tested against the DNA. The length of the CDR3 is 14 amino acids, counting both ends. Per germline, CDR1 DFQATT and CDR2 SNEGSKA (reference sequence). The CDR3: CGAPRRDREYGCTF.

The chain recombines TRBV6-2 or TRBV6-3 with TRBJ2-2, with TRBD2 as a possible D gene (5 bases). This CDR3 contains 16 residues. V lost 4 bases and J 9 bases, leaving 21 bases between the germline ends. CDR1 is MNHEY and CDR2 is SVGEGT in the germline V gene. The CDR3 is CASSLAPSSNAWELFF. CDR3 DNA sequence: TGTGCCAGCAGTTTAGCTCCTAGCTCGAACGCCTGGGAGCTGTTTTTT.